Following are 27 T cell receptor beta chains from one sample sequenced in a study of blood T cells in healthy people across ages. Using a J-beta primer mix together with a sample-barcoded 5' primer, a second PCR was run for about 6 to 11 cycles. TCRdb fed the 5' RACE reads into MiXCR, producing one record per CDR3 protein. The sample has 1.5 million or so distinct CDR3 sequences, 42% seen once. The specimen sequenced was blood. Every receptor here comes from a young woman in good health.

This clonotype was counted a few times. The J gene is TRBJ2-1, the V gene TRBV11-2, with 7 bases lining up with TRBD1. Trimming at V came to 6 bases and at J to 10 bases, leaving 6 bases not matched to a gene. This CDR3 has 12 amino acids. Looked up from germline, CDR1 is SGHAT and CDR2 is FQNNGV. This CDR3 is CASRTGFGEQFF. DNA for the CDR3: TGTGCCAGCAGGACAGGGTTCGGGGAGCAGTTCTTC.

J is TRBJ1-1 and V is TRBV28; no clear D. V lost 5 bases, J lost 0 bases, and 13 bases lay in between. The CDR3 runs to 15 residues. CDR1 and CDR2 from the germline V gene are MDHEN and SYDVKM. The DNA of the CDR3 is TGTGCCAGCAGTCTCCGACGGAACTTGAACACTGAAGCTTTCTTT. Residues: CASSLRRNLNTEAFF.

This chain uses TRBV6-5 with TRBJ2-3; D unresolved. Germline V lookup: CDR1 MNHEY, CDR2 SVGAGI. The CDR3 loop spans 13 amino acids. Deletions cut 6 bases from V and 2 bases from J, with 9 bases between. The CDR3 DNA sequence: TGTGCCAGCAGAACCCAACCCACAGATACGCAGTATTTT. Encoded protein: CASRTQPTDTQYF.

With respect to this clonotype: One end of the junction varies from germline; a read error may be responsible. The V call is TRBV7-3, the J call TRBJ2-3; no reliable D call. The CDR3 runs 13 residues. CDR1 is SGHTA, CDR2 FQGTGA, per germline. CDR3 bases: TGTGCCAGCAGCGTAACTTCGTCAGATACGCAGTATTTT. As protein: CASSVTSSDTQYF.

This clonotype has just one count. J is TRBJ1-2 and V is TRBV29-1; possible D gene TRBD1, 6 bases. V was cut by 6 bases and J by 7 bases, with 24 bases left in between. Germline values: CDR1 SQVTM, CDR2 ANQGSEA. This CDR3 contains 15 residues. For the CDR3, the DNA is TGCAGCGTCCCGGGCTCGCGGGGGCAGAGTGGTGGCTACACCTTC. Protein product: CSVPGSRGQSGGYTF.

V usage is TRBV10-3 and J usage is TRBJ2-1; D tentatively reads TRBD1 or TRBD2 (5 bases each). The J call is uncertain, as TRBJ2-7 better fits the DNA end. This CDR3 spans 18 amino acids. Germline CDR1 and CDR2: ENHRY and SYGVKD. The CDR3 sequence: CAISESGLRSSSYNEQYF. CDR3 in DNA: TGTGCCATCAGTGAGTCGGGGCTTAGGTCTAGCTCCTACAATGAGCAGTACTTC.

The genes are TRBV5-1 and TRBJ2-7, with unresolved D. The CDR3 has 15 amino acids. The germline gives CDR1 SGHRS, CDR2 YFSETQ. Trimming shortened V by 0 bases and J by 7 bases, and 17 bases separated the two germline ends. The chain's CDR3 is CASSLAETYYNEQYF. The CDR3 nucleotides read TGCGCCAGCAGCTTGGCCGAGACCTACTACAATGAGCAGTACTTC.

In this sample, this clonotype turned up a few times. The chain recombines TRBV7-9 with TRBJ2-5; TRBD2 is a possible D gene (6 bases). The CDR3 totals 15 residues. The V and J ends lost 1 base and 5 bases respectively, with 14 bases between them. Per germline, CDR1 SEHNR and CDR2 FQNEAQ (reference sequence). The CDR3 reads CASSLVAGRLETQYF. The CDR3 DNA reads TGTGCCAGCAGCTTAGTGGCGGGGAGGTTGGAGACCCAGTACTTC.

Remarks on this clonotype: A read error is possible here, since a much larger clone lies one base away. V and J are TRBV29-1 and TRBJ2-3, with 13 nucleotides matching TRBD2. Germline V gene sequence: CDR1 SQVTM, CDR2 ANQGSEA. The CDR3 is made up of 15 amino acids. This CDR3 is CSVGLAGGSTDMQYF. The CDR3 coding sequence is TGCAGCGTTGGACTAGCGGGGGGTAGCACAGATATGCAGTATTTT.

This clonotype has more than one count but fewer than ten. CDR3: CASKRGAGYTF. DNA of the CDR3: TGTGCCAGCAAGCGGGGTGCTGGCTACACCTTC. The chain links TRBV4-2 to TRBJ1-2; D call uncertain. Trimming took off 7 bases at V and 7 bases at J, with 10 bases between the two ends. The CDR3 contains 11 residues. Germline V CDR1 and CDR2: LGHNA, YNFKEQ.

The chain combines TRBV4-1 with TRBJ2-1; TRBD1 might be the D (6 bases). Germline values: CDR1 MGHRA, CDR2 YSYEKL. V was trimmed by 3 bases and J by 8 bases, leaving 14 bases between them. The CDR3 contains 14 residues. As DNA, the CDR3 is TGCGCCAGCAGCCACGGACAGCTACTCGATGAGCAGTTCTTC. It codes for CASSHGQLLDEQFF.

J is TRBJ2-3 and V is TRBV24-1; possibly TRBD2 for D (6 bases). Trimming took 4 bases from V and 11 from J, leaving 15 bases between them. The V gene's germline CDR1 is KGHDR and CDR2 SFDVKD. The CDR3 consists of 13 residues. The DNA of the CDR3 is TGTGCCACCAGTGAGTTGGACTACAGAGGGCAGTATTTT. It specifies CATSELDYRGQYF.

This clonotype was observed a few times. The rearrangement links TRBV7-9 to TRBJ2-4; 9 positions match TRBD2. V shed 1 base, J shed 3 bases, and the junction held 10 bases outside the gene matches. The length of the CDR3 is 18 residues. Per germline, CDR1 SEHNR and CDR2 FQNEAQ (reference sequence). CDR3 coding DNA: TGTGCCAGCAGCTTAGGCTGGCGGGGGGGCTCCGGCAAAAACATTCAGTACTTC. The encoded protein is CASSLGWRGGSGKNIQYF.

The CDR3 sequence is CSARVGLIPSTDTQYF. The CDR3 nucleotides read TGCAGTGCTAGAGTCGGACTGATCCCTAGCACAGATACGCAGTATTTT. The chain couples TRBV20-1 to TRBJ2-3; maybe TRBD2 (5 bases). Germline V gives CDR1 DFQATT, CDR2 SNEGSKA (reference sequence). This CDR3 contains 16 residues. V gave up 1 base and J gave up 0 bases, with 14 bases separating them.

This clonotype appeared many times. The chain's CDR3 is CSVAFSIRWAETQYF. The CDR3 DNA reads as TGCAGCGTTGCATTTAGCATCCGTTGGGCAGAGACCCAGTACTTC. This chain joins TRBV29-1 and TRBJ2-5; no firm D call. V was cut by 4 bases and J by 4 bases, with 19 bases left in between. Germline CDR1 is SQVTM and CDR2 is ANQGSEA. This CDR3 region has 15 residues.

In regard to this clonotype: The junction differs from germline at one of its ends, possibly a read error. This chain uses TRBV4-2 with TRBJ2-1, with 10 bases that match TRBD2. The CDR3 totals 15 residues. Per the germline V gene, CDR1 is LGHNA and CDR2 is YNFKEQ. The CDR3 loop is CTSSLAGVAYNEQFF. In DNA form, the CDR3 reads TGTACCAGCAGTCTAGCGGGAGTCGCCTACAATGAGCAGTTCTTC.

This clonotype was observed a handful of times. This chain connects TRBV5-1 to TRBJ1-5; D is ambiguous. The CDR3 is 15 residues long. The germline V gene has CDR1 SGHRS and CDR2 YFSETQ. The ends were cut back, 0 bases at V and 3 bases at J, with 10 bases in the middle. CDR3 DNA: TGCGCCAGCAGCTTGGCTCCCGGTAACAATCAGCCCCAGCATTTT. It is translated as CASSLAPGNNQPQHF.

The count of this clonotype is one. J is TRBJ1-5 and V is TRBV20-1; D remains unclear. Trimming cost V 0 bases and J 2 bases, with 11 bases left between them. The CDR3 totals 15 residues. Germline CDR1 DFQATT, CDR2 SNEGSKA (reference sequence). As DNA, the CDR3 is TGCAGTGCTAGAGATAGGAGGACGGGCAATCAGCCCCAGCATTTT. Its protein product is CSARDRRTGNQPQHF.

CDR3 protein: CASSEGAGNQPQHF. DNA for the CDR3: TGTGCCAGTTCCGAGGGGGCTGGTAATCAGCCCCAGCATTTT. The chain employs TRBV6-5 and TRBJ1-5; 7 bases align to TRBD1. With V trimmed by 9 bases and J by 4 bases, 9 bases remained unmatched. This CDR3 is built from 14 residues. CDR1 and CDR2 (germline): MNHEY, SVGAGI.

The chain recombines TRBV20-1 with TRBJ1-5, with TRBD1 matching over 8 bases. CDR3 length: 13 amino acids. Germline V gives CDR1 DFQATT, CDR2 SNEGSKA (reference sequence). V gave up 2 bases and J gave up 7 bases; unmatched junction bases: 4. The CDR3 bases are TGCAGTGCTAGACCAGGGGGCCAGCAGCCCCAGCATTTT. It yields the protein CSARPGGQQPQHF.

This clonotype was recorded many times. V is TRBV10-3 and J is TRBJ2-3; D may be TRBD1 (5 bases). The CDR3 contains 12 residues. Per germline, CDR1 ENHRY and CDR2 SYGVKD. The ends were cut back, 8 bases at V and 4 bases at J, with 10 bases in the middle. In DNA form, the CDR3 reads TGTGCCATCGGGCAGGGTCCAGATACGCAGTATTTT. Protein product: CAIGQGPDTQYF.

This clonotype was seen at least ten times. The chain carries TRBV20-1 and TRBJ1-2; D not resolved. Germline-derived CDR1 and CDR2 are DFQATT and SNEGSKA (reference sequence). V was clipped by 0 bases and J by 4 bases, with 12 bases between them. The CDR3 is made up of 14 amino acids. CDR3 nucleotide sequence: TGCAGTGCTAGAGATTCGGCAGTCTCCTATGGCTACACCTTC. This translates into CSARDSAVSYGYTF.

This clonotype was detected a few times. The chain couples TRBV15 to TRBJ1-2, with unresolved D. Germline lookup yields CDR1 LNHNV and CDR2 YYDKDF (reference sequence). The V end lost 0 bases, the J end lost 6 bases, and 11 bases lay between the germline ends. The CDR3 runs 14 residues. CDR3 bases: TGTGCCACCAGCAGAGATCGGGCCCAAAATGGCTACACCTTC. Protein: CATSRDRAQNGYTF.

The CDR3 DNA reads as TGTGCCAGCAGAACAGACAAAACTAATGAAAAACTGTTTTTT. It translates to CASRTDKTNEKLFF. The chain employs TRBV12-3 or TRBV12-4 and TRBJ1-4; D remains ambiguous. The V end lost 6 bases, the J end lost 1 base, and 9 bases lay between the germline ends. The CDR3 length is 14 residues.

The chain links TRBV7-3 to TRBJ2-7; D gene ambiguous. This CDR3 region has 13 residues. The germline gives CDR1 SGHTA, CDR2 FQGTGA. V gave up 5 bases and J gave up 7 bases, with 15 bases separating them. The CDR3, as DNA: TGTGCCAGCAGCGCCCGTCCTGGGTGGGAGCAGTACTTC. Translating it yields CASSARPGWEQYF.

The chain employs TRBV5-6 and TRBJ2-1; D uncertain. The V end was cut by 5 bases, the J end by 5 bases, with 17 bases between. Germline CDR1 and CDR2: SGHDT and YYEEEE. This CDR3 spans 15 amino acids. The CDR3 nucleotides read TGTGCCAGCAGGTTTAGAAACGACTGGCACAATGAGCAGTTCTTC. It encodes CASRFRNDWHNEQFF.

DNA for the CDR3: TGTGCCAGCAGTTACACCAGGACTAGCGGGACCACAGATACGCAGTATTTT. As protein: CASSYTRTSGTTDTQYF. The chain uses TRBV6-5 and TRBJ2-3; 12 nucleotides agree with TRBD2. Germline V lookup: CDR1 MNHEY, CDR2 SVGAGI. V gave up 2 bases and J gave up 2 bases; unmatched junction bases: 5. The CDR3 loop spans 17 amino acids.